These 20 T cell receptor beta chains were all obtained from the same sample, sequenced in a study of response to subunit inactivated influenza vaccine. TCRdb re-called the RT-PCR reads with MiXCR, one entry per CDR3 protein. This table has more than 700,000 distinct CDR3 sequences, 21% appearing once. The sample in question was PBMCs from blood, obtained around 5 days after vaccination. These receptors were taken from a man in his forties or fifties who received an inactivated influenza vaccine.

The gene calls are TRBV6-1 and TRBJ2-7; D gene unclear. CDR1 is MNHNS and CDR2 is SASEGT in the germline V gene. Trimming cost V 1 base and J 1 base, with 14 bases left between them. The CDR3 consists of 16 residues. CDR3 protein: CASSEGWAGKSYEQYF. The CDR3 DNA reads TGTGCCAGCAGTGAAGGTTGGGCAGGAAAATCCTACGAGCAGTACTTC.

This clonotype has ten or more counts. The CDR3 DNA reads as TGTGCCAGCAGTGCGGGACGGACAAGATCTGGGGCCAACGTCCTGACTTTC. Protein: CASSAGRTRSGANVLTF. V usage is TRBV6-1 and J usage is TRBJ2-6, with D perhaps given as TRBD1 or TRBD2 (5 bases each). CDR3 size: 17 residues. Germline CDR1 reads MNHNS; CDR2 reads SASEGT. V lost 4 bases and J lost 1, with 14 bases in between.

The gene calls are TRBV20-1 and TRBJ2-7; perhaps TRBD2 as D (6 bases). Germline V gene lookup returns CDR1 DFQATT and CDR2 SNEGSKA (reference sequence). This CDR3 region has 15 residues. V lost 3 bases to trimming and J lost 0 bases, with 15 bases between them. CDR3 nucleotides: TGCAGTGCTAGTCACCCGGACGGGAGCTCCTACGAGCAGTACTTC. This gives the protein CSASHPDGSSYEQYF.

This clonotype was seen a few times. V is TRBV11-2 and J is TRBJ1-5, with D perhaps TRBD1 (6 bases). Germline assignment: CDR1 SGHAT and CDR2 FQNNGV. CDR3 length: 19 amino acids. V lost 5 bases to trimming and J lost 5 bases, with 28 bases between them. The CDR3 spells CASSTTHPGHQGAHQPQHF. The CDR3 region has the DNA TGTGCCAGCAGCACGACCCACCCGGGACATCAGGGCGCCCATCAGCCCCAGCATTTT.

This clonotype was observed a few times. This chain connects TRBV4-2 to TRBJ2-2; TRBD1 might be the D (5 bases). This CDR3 contains 16 residues. The V gene lost 0 bases and the J gene lost 8 bases, with 16 bases spanning the gap. Germline values: CDR1 LGHNA, CDR2 YNFKEQ. This CDR3 reads CASSQDGAGPSGELFF. In nucleotides, the CDR3 is TGTGCCAGCAGCCAAGATGGGGCAGGTCCGTCGGGGGAGCTGTTTTTT.

As regards this clonotype: One junction end does not reproduce the germline sequence, and a read error may be involved. The chain recombines TRBV7-7 with TRBJ2-5; 8 bases match TRBD2. The germline gives CDR1 SSHAT, CDR2 FNYEAQ (reference sequence). This CDR3 is built from 16 residues. CDR3 loop: CASSFLRGGGEETQYF. In DNA, the CDR3 is TGTGCTAGCAGCTTTCTACGGGGGGGCGGGGAGGAGACCCAGTACTTC.

This CDR3 is CSVRTSGGATTGELFF. The CDR3 DNA reads as TGCAGCGTGCGGACTAGCGGGGGGGCCACGACCGGGGAGCTGTTTTTT. The rearrangement joins TRBV29-1 to TRBJ2-2; the match to TRBD2 covers 15 bases. Germline V CDR1 and CDR2: SQVTM, ANQGSEA. Losses at the gene ends were 6 bases for V and 5 bases for J; bases not matched to a gene: 7. The CDR3 sequence is 16 residues long.

This clonotype was seen many times. This chain links TRBV29-1 with TRBJ2-2; D remains ambiguous. Per germline, CDR1 SQVTM and CDR2 ANQGSEA. This CDR3 is 13 amino acids long. The V and J ends lost 1 base and 0 bases respectively, with 3 bases between them. The CDR3: CSVEGPNTGELFF. Here the CDR3 DNA reads TGCAGCGTTGAAGGTCCGAACACCGGGGAGCTGTTTTTT.

Remarks on this clonotype: This may arise from a read error, as a much more abundant clone is one base away. The rearrangement uses TRBV5-1 and TRBJ2-2, with 11 bases lining up with TRBD2. The CDR3 is 16 amino acids. Looked up from germline, CDR1 is SGHRS and CDR2 is YFSETQ. CDR3 in DNA: TGCGCCAGTTGGCCTAGCGGGAGGCTGAGCACCCGGGAGCTGTTTTTT. Residues: CASWPSGRLSTRELFF.

The table lists this clonotype with a few counts. V is TRBV27 and J is TRBJ2-4, with D perhaps TRBD2 (5 bases). This CDR3 is built from 14 residues. The germline V and J ends were trimmed by 6 bases and 2 bases, with 11 bases remaining between them. Germline CDR1 and CDR2: MNHEY and SMNVEV (reference sequence). The CDR3 protein is CASSPTRTKNIQYF. The CDR3 DNA sequence: TGTGCCAGCAGCCCCACTAGGACCAAAAACATTCAGTACTTC.

The chain carries TRBV27 and TRBJ2-1; 9 nucleotides line up with TRBD1. The CDR3 is 19 residues long. CDR1 is MNHEY and CDR2 is SMNVEV in the germline V gene (reference sequence). Unmatched junction bases numbered 14, after V lost 5 bases and J lost 0 bases. Here the CDR3 DNA reads TGTGCCAGCAGTCCCGGACAGGGGCTTCCTAGGAGCTCCTACAATGAGCAGTTCTTC. As protein: CASSPGQGLPRSSYNEQFF.

This clonotype came up a few times. The V call is TRBV20-1, the J call TRBJ2-3; 7 nucleotides match TRBD2. V trimming: 3 bases; J trimming: 1 base; junction bases outside the gene matches: 7. Germline CDR1 is DFQATT and CDR2 is SNEGSKA (reference sequence). This CDR3 spans 15 amino acids. In DNA form, the CDR3 reads TGCAGTGCTAGCCAAGGGACTACAGGCACAGATACGCAGTATTTT. It codes for CSASQGTTGTDTQYF.

V usage is TRBV10-3 and J usage is TRBJ1-2; the match to TRBD1 covers 9 bases. CDR1 and CDR2 from the germline V gene are ENHRY and SYGVKD. This CDR3 spans 18 amino acids. V was pared by 1 base and J by 5 bases, with 14 bases of the junction left unmatched. The CDR3 sequence is CAISEYAPQGAETYGYTF. CDR3 nucleotides: TGTGCCATCAGTGAGTATGCCCCACAGGGGGCAGAAACTTATGGCTACACCTTC.

V usage is TRBV10-3 and J usage is TRBJ2-7; 7 nucleotides align to TRBD1. The germline CDR1 and CDR2 sequences are ENHRY and SYGVKD. There are 15 residues in the CDR3. V shed 3 bases and J 2 bases; nucleotides not matched to a gene: 7. The CDR3 DNA reads as TGTGCCATCAGTGACCGGGACAGAAGACCCTACGAGCAGTACTTC. Its translation: CAISDRDRRPYEQYF.

This clonotype was observed a handful of times. The rearrangement uses TRBV20-1 and TRBJ1-5; 8 bases are a match to TRBD1. CDR1 and CDR2 (germline): DFQATT, SNEGSKA (reference sequence). V lost 1 base, J lost 2 bases, and 16 bases stayed unmatched. CDR3 length equals 19 residues. CDR3 nucleotide sequence: TGCAGTGCTAGAGTTTTCCGGACAGGGTGGGAATCGGGCAATCAGCCCCAGCATTTT. Amino acids: CSARVFRTGWESGNQPQHF.

The V and J genes are TRBV6-8 and TRBJ1-1; unclear D gene. Trimming cost V 6 bases and J 6 bases, with 8 bases left between them. The CDR3 sequence is 11 residues long. Germline V gene lookup returns CDR1 MNHGY and CDR2 SAAAGT. The CDR3 loop reads CASRQGAEAFF. As DNA, the CDR3 is TGTGCCAGCAGACAAGGAGCTGAAGCTTTCTTT.

The V gene is TRBV20-1, the J gene TRBJ2-1; 16 bases fit TRBD2. V lost 3 bases to trimming and J lost 2 bases; unmatched junction nucleotides: 10. CDR1 is DFQATT and CDR2 is SNEGSKA in the germline V gene (reference sequence). The CDR3 extends over 19 amino acids. The CDR3 here is CSASGTSGRAKNTYNEQFF. DNA of the CDR3: TGCAGTGCTAGTGGGACTAGCGGGAGGGCCAAGAACACCTACAATGAGCAGTTCTTC.

J is TRBJ1-3 and V is TRBV10-3; no definite D call. This CDR3 region has 13 residues. V was clipped by 0 bases and J by 7 bases, with 7 bases between them. Germline loops: CDR1 ENHRY, CDR2 SYGVKD. DNA of the CDR3: TGTGCCATCAGTGAGTCGGATATTAACACCATATATTTT. Amino acid sequence: CAISESDINTIYF.

This clonotype came up a few times. CDR3: CASNYRPNEKLFF. CDR3 nucleotides: TGTGCCAGCAATTACAGGCCTAATGAAAAACTGTTTTTT. This chain links TRBV28 with TRBJ1-4; perhaps TRBD1 as D (5 bases). V was shortened by 7 bases and J by 3 bases, with 9 bases between the two germline ends. The CDR3 loop spans 13 amino acids. CDR1 and CDR2 from the germline V gene are MDHEN and SYDVKM.

This clonotype was seen a handful of times. This chain uses TRBV12-3 or TRBV12-4 with TRBJ2-2; the D is unclear. Trimming took off 6 bases at V and 8 bases at J, with 16 bases between the two ends. This CDR3 contains 14 residues. The CDR3 is CASSTEAERGELFF. The CDR3, as DNA: TGTGCCAGCAGCACAGAGGCTGAGCGAGGGGAGCTGTTTTTT.